Presented here are 12 T cell receptor beta chains from one specimen sequenced in a study of regulatory T cells in long-lasting Graves disease. CDR3-region Arm-PCR and iRepertoire HTBI primers produced the TCR beta libraries. TCRdb redid the calling of the multiplex PCR reads with MiXCR, one entry per CDR3 protein. The data hold around 420,000 distinct CDR3 sequences, with around 16% observed a single time. Time point defined: newly diagnosed GD, antithyroid drugs for less than 3 months. The TCR library was prepared using RNA isolated from PBMCs. The sample also formed part of further work on T cells in Graves' hyperthyroidism and ophthalmopathy.

Sequenced material: peripheral blood mononuclear cells (PBMCs), taken at new diagnosis, from a patient treated with antithyroid drugs. These receptor sequences come from a woman aged 40 to 50 with Graves disease.

This clonotype was detected ten times or more. The rearrangement uses TRBV30 and TRBJ1-3; weak D call: TRBD1 (6 bases). Trimming left V 3 bases short and J 4 bases short, with 10 bases between. The germline V gene has CDR1 GTSNPN and CDR2 SVGIG (reference sequence). The CDR3 has 13 amino acids. CDR3 region: CAWRGTTGNTIYF. As DNA, the CDR3 is TGTGCCTGGAGGGGGACAACGGGAAACACCATATATTTT.

The rearrangement uses TRBV7-2 and TRBJ2-2, with no clear D. CDR1 is SGHTA and CDR2 is FQGNSA in the germline V gene. The CDR3 loop spans 14 amino acids. Trimming left V 1 base short and J 3 bases short, with 6 bases between. CDR3 sequence reads: CASSLGQDTGELFF. CDR3 nucleotides: TGTGCCAGCAGCTTAGGCCAGGACACCGGGGAGCTGTTTTTT.

This clonotype was recorded at least ten times. The V call is TRBV28, the J call TRBJ2-7; 8 bases fit TRBD2. The CDR3 length is 16 residues. The junction had 13 bases not matched to a gene; V was cut back by 5 bases and J by 4 bases. Germline CDR1 MDHEN, CDR2 SYDVKM. CDR3 nucleotide sequence: TGTGCCAGCAGTCCCGGGGGGGCGGGGAGGAGTTACGAGCAGTACTTC. Translation gives CASSPGGAGRSYEQYF.

Ten or more counts support this clonotype. The rearrangement joins TRBV29-1 to TRBJ2-2; 7 positions agree with TRBD2. J gave up 8 bases and V 3 bases, and 9 bases lay outside the gene matches. The CDR3 is made up of 14 amino acids. CDR1 is SQVTM, CDR2 ANQGSEA, per germline. The DNA for the CDR3 is TGCAGCGTTGATGCGTCTAGCGGAAGTGGGGAGCTGTTTTTT. It translates to CSVDASSGSGELFF.

This clonotype was detected ten times or more. The CDR3 region has the DNA TGTGCCATCAGTGGGCTAGCGGGAGGAACCTACAATGAGCAGTTCTTC. Protein sequence: CAISGLAGGTYNEQFF. The rearrangement joins TRBV10-3 to TRBJ2-1, with 11 bases that match TRBD2. The junction had 4 bases not matched to a gene; V was cut back by 4 bases and J by 2 bases. This CDR3 is 16 amino acids long. CDR1 ENHRY and CDR2 SYGVKD come from the germline V gene.

The J gene is TRBJ2-3, the V gene TRBV30, with D unclear. The V and J ends lost 3 bases and 2 bases respectively, with 15 bases between them. This CDR3 spans 15 amino acids. Germline CDR1 reads GTSNPN; CDR2 reads SVGIG (reference sequence). CDR3 nucleotide sequence: TGTGCCTGGAGCGCAGCAGCACCCAACACAGATACGCAGTATTTT. Translated: CAWSAAAPNTDTQYF.

This clonotype occurred a few times. This chain uses TRBV6-4 with TRBJ2-1; 8 bases line up with TRBD2. CDR1 is MRHNA, CDR2 SNTAGT, per germline. CDR3 length equals 14 residues. The junction had 8 bases not matched to a gene; V was cut back by 6 bases and J by 7 bases. CDR3 in DNA: TGTGCCAGCAGCCCCGGGGCGGGAGGTAATGAGCAGTTCTTC. Its translation is CASSPGAGGNEQFF.

This clonotype was found many times. The rearrangement joins TRBV7-9 to TRBJ2-5; D is undetermined. The CDR3 is made up of 13 amino acids. The ends were cut back, 7 bases at V and 1 base at J, with 10 bases in the middle. Looked up from germline, CDR1 is SEHNR and CDR2 is FQNEAQ (reference sequence). The CDR3, as DNA: TGTGCCAGCACCCCAGAGTCCCAAGAGACCCAGTACTTC. The encoded protein is CASTPESQETQYF.

This clonotype showed up just a few times. The chain couples TRBV28 to TRBJ2-1, with 11 bases matching TRBD2. Trimming removed 3 bases from V and 4 bases from J; junction bases left unmatched: 5. Germline loops: CDR1 MDHEN, CDR2 SYDVKM. This CDR3 contains 16 residues. Written as DNA, the CDR3 is TGTGCCAGCAGTTTTCCGGGACTAGCGGAATACAATGAGCAGTTCTTC. Translating it yields CASSFPGLAEYNEQFF.

The chain has TRBV19 and TRBJ1-1; a possible D gene is TRBD1 (5 bases). The CDR3 extends over 13 amino acids. CDR1 and CDR2 from the germline V gene are LNHDA and SQIVND (reference sequence). V was shortened by 9 bases and J by 1 base, with 12 bases between the two germline ends. DNA of the CDR3: TGTGCCAGCAAGGACACCGAGAACACTGAAGCTTTCTTT. It translates to CASKDTENTEAFF. The full variable domain, with the rest looked up from reference TRBV19 and TRBJ1-1, is DGGITQSPKYLFRKEGQNVTLSCEQNLNHDAMYWYRQDPGQGLRLIYYSQIVNDFQKGDIAEGYSVSREKKESFPLTVTSAQKNPTAFYLCASKDTENTEAFFGQGTRLTVV.

This clonotype was observed at least ten times. The chain recombines TRBV27 with TRBJ2-7; 8 bases match TRBD2. The V segment lost 0 bases and the J segment 0 bases; nucleotides outside the gene matches: 1. The V gene's germline CDR1 is MNHEY and CDR2 SMNVEV (reference sequence). CDR3 size: 15 residues. CDR3 protein: CASSLSGTSSYEQYF. In nucleotides, the CDR3 is TGTGCCAGCAGTTTATCCGGGACTAGCTCCTACGAGCAGTACTTC.

This clonotype was seen ten or more times. V usage is TRBV28 and J usage is TRBJ1-1; unclear D gene. V lost 5 bases and J 1 base, leaving 11 bases between the germline ends. CDR3 size: 14 residues. Germline loops: CDR1 MDHEN, CDR2 SYDVKM. The CDR3 bases are TGTGCCAGCAGTCGCCCCTCATCGAACACTGAAGCTTTCTTT. This encodes CASSRPSSNTEAFF.